A selection of T cell receptor beta chains follows, all from one sample in a study of STAT5B mutations in CD4+ large granular lymphocyte leukemia. TCRdb's copy holds only in-frame clones and misses some; the assay was immunoSEQ multiplex PCR. This sample yields under 7,500 clones, of which 74% are seen a single time; 1.5% to 2% belongs to the top ten. Material: PBMCs. The receptor source for this set is a woman in her 70s with CD4+ T-cell large granular lymphocyte leukemia. Both conserved end residues are part of each CDR3.

v_call: TRBV9; j_call: TRBJ1-4; cdr3_aa: CASSVGRAPEKLFF
v_call: TRBV15; j_call: TRBJ2-3; cdr3_aa: CATSRGEIDTQYF
v_call: TRBV7-8; j_call: TRBJ1-3; cdr3_aa: CASSLALRNTIYF
v_call: TRBV5-1; j_call: TRBJ1-1; cdr3_aa: CASSGDRDGEAFF
v_call: TRBV5-4; j_call: TRBJ2-7; cdr3_aa: CASSSGTGGASDEQYF
v_call: TRBV27; j_call: TRBJ1-2; cdr3_aa: CASSLRQGASSYTF
v_call: TRBV29-1; j_call: TRBJ2-2; cdr3_aa: CSVGVDANTGELFF
v_call: TRBV6-5; j_call: TRBJ2-7; cdr3_aa: CASSYTGTGQYEQYF
v_call: TRBV28; j_call: TRBJ1-1; cdr3_aa: CASSLGGANTEAFF
v_call: TRBV20-1; j_call: TRBJ1-1; cdr3_aa: CSAREVTEAFF
v_call: TRBV6-5; j_call: TRBJ1-1; cdr3_aa: CASTRSENTEAFF
v_call: TRBV7-6; j_call: TRBJ2-1; cdr3_aa: CASSAARTLLSYNEQFF
v_call: TRBV4-3; j_call: TRBJ1-5; cdr3_aa: CASSQVPGHNQPQHF
v_call: TRBV11-2; j_call: TRBJ1-2; cdr3_aa: CASSLVSGAQGYTF
v_call: TRBV5-1; j_call: TRBJ1-1; cdr3_aa: CASSLDGGTEAFF
v_call: TRBV27; j_call: TRBJ2-7; cdr3_aa: CASSFSDRQYF
v_call: TRBV28; j_call: TRBJ1-3; cdr3_aa: CASSYPLGLTSGNTIYF
v_call: TRBV10-2; j_call: TRBJ2-2; cdr3_aa: CASSEGGELFF
v_call: TRBV11-1; j_call: TRBJ2-7; cdr3_aa: CASSRSSVYEQYF
v_call: TRBV9; j_call: TRBJ1-1; cdr3_aa: CASSRLTGNTEAFF
v_call: TRBV19; j_call: TRBJ1-6; cdr3_aa: CASSPDRLNSPLHF
v_call: TRBV5-1; j_call: TRBJ1-2; cdr3_aa: CASSYSRQGAHGGYTF
v_call: TRBV28; j_call: TRBJ2-1; cdr3_aa: CASSPLFRTGVYNEQFF
v_call: TRBV29-1; j_call: TRBJ2-5; cdr3_aa: CSVRDRAETQYF
v_call: TRBV19; j_call: TRBJ2-4; cdr3_aa: CASSMGTGGGKNIQYF
v_call: TRBV10-3; j_call: TRBJ2-2; cdr3_aa: CAITGQVNGGELFF
v_call: TRBV19; j_call: TRBJ2-3; cdr3_aa: CASSSTGGADTQYF
v_call: TRBV27; j_call: TRBJ1-1; cdr3_aa: CATTDDLNTEAFF
v_call: TRBV28; j_call: TRBJ1-2; cdr3_aa: CASSPGSVGYGYTF
v_call: TRBV7-9; j_call: TRBJ2-5; cdr3_aa: CASSYSTGFATQYF
v_call: TRBV5-4; j_call: TRBJ1-2; cdr3_aa: CASSLGHRDARGYTF
v_call: TRBV9; j_call: TRBJ1-2; cdr3_aa: CASSVTSGTYGYTF
v_call: TRBV5-1; j_call: TRBJ2-5; cdr3_aa: CASSLRSGTQYF
v_call: TRBV11-2; j_call: TRBJ2-7; cdr3_aa: CASLLVNEQYF
v_call: TRBV7-9; j_call: TRBJ2-3; cdr3_aa: CASRPKESGGGASADTQYF
v_call: TRBV6-5; j_call: TRBJ2-5; cdr3_aa: CASSPGIETQYF
v_call: TRBV7-9; j_call: TRBJ2-7; cdr3_aa: CASSLVSLGSLYEQYF